This T cell receptor (beta chain) was identified in a study of blood T cell repertoires in COVID-19 (dated by TCRdb to 2020 to 2021). Describing the broader study: Collaborator samples came from the United States, Italy and Spain and covered acute and convalescent phases of COVID-19. Sample metadata almost always included a de-identified subject ID, COVID-19 status, age in years and sex. Samples were obtained from the ongoing ImmuneRACE study (first 160 participants) and from about 1,300 subjects provided by 6 global collaborators. The material from the prospective study consisted of cDNA or gDNA derived from T cells, B-cell-depleted T cells, or PBMCs. HLA class I and class II types, where available, came from metadata supplied by the sample provider rather than from assay-based typing. A freely available public database, intended as a resource for researchers studying the immune response to SARS-CoV-2, is where the repertoires were released. Subjects who had been exposed to COVID-19, were actively infected with it, or had recovered from it provided the deeply sampled blood TCRbeta repertoires that made up the dataset. The research as a whole found: How much clinical and demographic metadata was included differed by source and by participant, and the metadata was provided uncurated.

Whole blood was collected in K2EDTA tubes by collaborating institutions according to the institutions' own protocols. For TCRbeta analysis, collaborators shipped samples as frozen whole blood, isolated PBMCs, or DNA extracted from either of those sample types. About this clone: No cognate antigen has been identified for it. No base qualities exist here, and no much larger clone lies one base off it.

CDR3 length: 10 amino acids, cysteine to phenylalanine. Just the 30-base CDR3 DNA is kept, in frame starting at base 1. The germline ends are 5 bases apart after V is trimmed by 5 bases and J by 3 bases. Taken from the germline V gene, the CDR1 and CDR2 loops are SQVTM and ANQGSEA. The immunoSEQ Assay, a bias-controlled multiplex PCR, was used to amplify TCRbeta CDR3 regions from genomic DNA. The authors' pipeline ran thus. The number of nucleated cells in each sample was estimated by amplification of reference gene primers within the assay. To quantify the absolute abundance of each unique TCRbeta CDR3 rearrangement, sequence reads were collapsed and filtered. For each sample, productive Simpson clonality was calculated as the square root of Simpson's diversity index across productive rearrangements. TCRdb limited this immuneACCESS table to in-frame rearrangements with V and J called. A share of clones is missing; checked studies link under half to unresolved V genes, and the rest is unexplained. The DNA gave D and trimming, while V, J and clone size come from that table. The sample includes some 190,000 clones, with about 90% observed a single time. Clones ranked in the top ten supply 1.5% to 2% of the sample.

This sequence originates from a man aged 18 to 35 with active or convalescent COVID-19. Recombination joined TRBV29-1 with TRBJ2-7; the D gene identity is not certain. The specimen sequenced was peripheral blood. The CDR3 amino acid sequence is: CSVFLYEQYF. The bases read TGCAGCGTTTTCCTCTACGAGCAGTACTTC.